The clone carrying this T cell receptor (beta chain) has a handful of counts. The antigen remains unidentified. The investigators amplified TCR beta CDR3 regions from RNA transcripts. The study used the HTBI primer set for a first-round RT-PCR of the TCR CDR3. TCRdb re-analysed the multiplex PCR reads in MiXCR, keeping a single row per CDR3 protein. The table shows approximately 640,000 distinct CDR3 sequences, with 17% occurring only once. Patients counted as stable if ophthalmopathy did not develop within 18 months. On the basis of clinical symptoms, serum thyroxine and TRAb, thyroid ultrasound and orbital computed tomography, diagnoses were made. This entry belongs to a study of T cells in Graves' hyperthyroidism and ophthalmopathy. Whole-study findings and limits: A median around six months before onset, the model predicted ophthalmopathy. Appearing also in blood were most of the thyroid clonotypes expanded above 0.001.

The germline V gene has CDR1 MNHEY and CDR2 SVGEGT. The germline V and J ends were trimmed by 2 bases and 6 bases, with 24 bases remaining between them. The length of the CDR3 is 18 residues. The rearrangement links TRBV6-2 or TRBV6-3 to TRBJ2-3; D is unclear. Specimen: blood. This TCR was recovered from a man aged 45 to 65 with Graves' hyperthyroidism. CDR3 in DNA: TGTGCCAGCAGTTACCAAACCTACCTAGGTATGGGATTTGATACGCAGTATTTT. Its protein is CASSYQTYLGMGFDTQYF.